This paragraph reports one T cell receptor (beta chain). The antigen it binds to is not known. No much larger clonotype is one base removed from it; base qualities were not supplied. The sample comes from a study of CD8+CD57+ T cells in acquired aplastic anemia (dated by TCRdb to 2017 to 2018). In the study overall: A mean of 3.2 ug of DNA, ranging from roughly 0.2 to 30 ug, was extracted from sorted CD4+ and CD8+ cells. Mean read counts for healthy donor samples were about 10.8 million for CD4+ cells and some 12 million for CD8+ cells.

Profiling of TCR beta VDJ combinations and CDR3 sequences used genomic DNA as the template. TCR repertoire sequencing was run on an Illumina HiSeq 2000. The paper's data handling went like this. TRBV/TRBJ rearrangement plots, CDR3 size and DJ length profiles, and Simpson's diversity index were used to assess repertoires. The immunodominant clone was defined as the most abundant DNA sequence in deep sequencing data. CDR3 amino acid sequences were screened for sharing across subjects and were compared with published repertoires and the VDJdb database. The public reads were reanalyzed by TCRdb: fastp trimming at Q25, MiXCR alignment, in-frame beta chains only. Each CDR3 protein appears once, grouped with its most common genes and DNA. What appears here as the V and J calls and clone size reflects TCRdb's work, not the paper's. The sample data list around 200,000 distinct CDR3 sequences, and roughly 57% of these were observed just once. 29% of the sample belongs to the ten largest clones.

In the study, sorted CD4+ and CD8+ blood T cells from patients with severe aplastic anemia and from healthy subjects underwent deep sequencing of TCR repertoires. Ficoll-Paque density gradient centrifugation was used to isolate peripheral blood mononuclear cells. Before DNA extraction, CD4+ and CD8+ T cells were sorted with FACS or magnetic beads. Looking up the germline V gene (reference sequence) yields CDR1 LNHNV and CDR2 YYDKDF. The CDR3 numbers 14 residues from cysteine through phenylalanine. Just the 42-base CDR3 DNA is kept, in frame starting at base 1. Trimming takes 0 bases off V and 9 bases off J; junction bases not matched to a gene: 6. Here is what the overall study found, with its caveats: Although 25 to 30 CD8+ CDR3 sequences were shared by patients and controls, these sequences appeared highly expressed in patients and within the immunodominant clones of patients. CD8+ Simpson's diversity did not differ significantly between patients and healthy controls (P=0.060).

The sequence is built from TRBV15 and TRBJ2-7; TRBD1 agrees with 9 junctional bases. The sequencing sample was made of sorted CD4+, CD8+, or CD8+CD57+ T cells (not recorded which) from PBMCs. This receptor was identified in a human donor in good health. The CDR3 reads as follows: CATSRDNRGRGQYF. In nucleotides, the sequence is TGTGCCACCAGCAGAGATAACAGGGGGCGCGGGCAGTACTTC.